Shown below are 18 T cell receptor beta chains from a single sample sequenced in a study of post-analysis software for immune sequencing data (dated by TCRdb to about 2015). Study-wide findings and limitations: Significantly higher frequencies in patients than in controls were found for five or six TRBV segments, including TRBV5-6, TRBV5-1 and TRBV20-1.

To prepare the library, PCR was applied. The run used an Illumina HiSeq 2500. To reduce PCR and sequencing biases, unique molecular identifiers were built into the TCR beta cDNA libraries. The public reads were run again by TCRdb, first through fastp at Q25 and then through MiXCR, and only productive beta chains were kept. When rows share a CDR3 protein, they turn into one entry using the most common DNA and genes. Here the sample has hundreds of thousands of distinct CDR3 sequences; roughly 50% occur a single time. The ten largest clones add up to about 4.8% of the sample. Their cognate antigens are unknown. The sequenced sample was blood. The origin of the receptors is a girl aged 5 to 17 with multiple sclerosis.

This clonotype was seen more than once but under ten times. V and J are TRBV5-1 and TRBJ2-3; possibly TRBD2 for D (5 bases). CDR3 length equals 14 residues. V was trimmed by 3 bases and J by 2 bases, leaving 10 bases between them. The germline V gene has CDR1 SGHRS and CDR2 YFSETQ. The CDR3 spells CASSSPGDTDTQYF. DNA for the CDR3: TGCGCCAGCAGCTCTCCCGGGGACACAGATACGCAGTATTTT.

This clonotype was found a few times. The chain couples TRBV12-3 or TRBV12-4 to TRBJ1-6; 7 bases are a match to TRBD1. With 5 bases clipped from V and 4 bases from J, the junction kept 5 bases outside the gene matches. The CDR3 runs to 15 residues. The CDR3, as DNA: TGTGCCAGCAGTAACAGGGGCCAGTATAATTCACCCCTCCACTTT. This gives the protein CASSNRGQYNSPLHF.

The CDR3 nucleotides are TGTGCCAGCAGCCAGATGCCCCAGGGGAGCTCCTACAATGAGCAGTTCTTC. It translates to CASSQMPQGSSYNEQFF. The rearrangement joins TRBV7-9 to TRBJ2-1, with D perhaps TRBD1 (6 bases). Trimming removed 5 bases at V and 0 bases at J, with 17 bases between. The CDR3 consists of 17 residues. Germline V lookup: CDR1 SEHNR, CDR2 FQNEAQ (reference sequence).

The genes are TRBV12-3 or TRBV12-4 and TRBJ1-2; 8 nucleotides agree with TRBD1. Losses at the gene ends were 2 bases for V and 6 bases for J; bases not matched to a gene: 2. The CDR3 consists of 13 residues. CDR3 nucleotide sequence: TGTGCCAGCAGTTTAACGACAGGGGATGGCTACACCTTC. Encoded protein: CASSLTTGDGYTF.

The CDR3 reads CATSDAGQGGSYNEQFF. Written as DNA, the CDR3 is TGTGCCACCAGTGACGCCGGACAGGGGGGATCCTACAATGAGCAGTTCTTC. This chain connects TRBV24-1 to TRBJ2-1; 10 nucleotides align to TRBD1. CDR1 and CDR2 (germline): KGHDR, SFDVKD. The CDR3 has 17 residues. V dropped 4 bases and J dropped 1; count of bases not matched to a gene: 6.

The rearrangement joins TRBV20-1 to TRBJ2-3; no clear D. Germline CDR1 reads DFQATT; CDR2 reads SNEGSKA (reference sequence). The CDR3 contains 14 residues. Between the trimmed V and J ends, which lost 4 bases and 5 bases, there was a span of 16 bases. The CDR3 reads CSAKDLLWVDTQYF. CDR3 nucleotide sequence: TGCAGTGCTAAGGACCTACTCTGGGTAGATACGCAGTATTTT.

The rearrangement uses TRBV7-6 and TRBJ2-4; D unresolved. The J call is doubtful: the DNA matches TRBJ2-7 better. The CDR3 is 12 amino acids. Germline loops: CDR1 SGHVS, CDR2 FNYEAQ. The CDR3 here is CASSFGSGEQYF. As DNA, the CDR3 is TGTGCCAGCAGCTTTGGTTCCGGCGAGCAGTACTTC.

This chain uses TRBV29-1 with TRBJ1-2; TRBD1 agrees at 10 bases. The CDR3 has 14 residues. Germline V gives CDR1 SQVTM, CDR2 ANQGSEA. The V segment lost 7 bases and the J segment 8 bases; nucleotides outside the gene matches: 13. CDR3 nucleotides: TGCAGCGGAGCGGGACAGGGGATTTCGGGCGGCTACACCTTC. Its translation: CSGAGQGISGGYTF.

V usage is TRBV5-6 and J usage is TRBJ2-7; D is undetermined. Trimming cost V 4 bases and J 6 bases, with 14 bases left between them. This CDR3 has 13 residues. Germline CDR1 reads SGHDT; CDR2 reads YYEEEE. CDR3 in amino acids: CASSPPSAAEQYF. The CDR3 DNA reads as TGTGCCAGCAGCCCTCCCTCGGCGGCCGAGCAGTACTTC.

The table lists this clonotype with a few counts. V usage is TRBV29-1 and J usage is TRBJ1-2; 7 nucleotides align to TRBD1. CDR1 SQVTM and CDR2 ANQGSEA come from the germline V gene. The CDR3 loop spans 14 amino acids. J lost 2 bases, V lost 6 bases, and 9 bases had no gene match. The CDR3 region has the DNA TGCAGCGTGGCTCGGCAGGGGGAAAACTATGGCTACACCTTC. Encoded protein: CSVARQGENYGYTF.

V and J are TRBV7-8 and TRBJ2-1, with D possibly being TRBD2 (6 bases). Per the germline V gene, CDR1 is SGHVS and CDR2 is FQNEAQ. CDR3 length: 15 amino acids. Trimming cost V 1 base and J 4 bases, with 11 bases left between them. The CDR3 sequence is CASSLGARGYNEQFF. CDR3 DNA sequence: TGTGCCAGCAGCTTAGGAGCTCGGGGGTACAATGAGCAGTTCTTC.

Comments on this clonotype: No DNA is shown, since the ends of the CDR3 on it are uncertain; the CDR3 is the one TCRdb lists. The chain is built from TRBV12-3 or TRBV12-4 and TRBJ1-2. The CDR3 is 21 residues long, ends included. The CDR3 sequence is CASSSSGSNADTQYFGPGYTF.

V is TRBV12-3 or TRBV12-4 and J is TRBJ1-1, with a tentative D call TRBD1 (5 bases). The CDR3 is made up of 11 amino acids. V lost 6 bases to trimming and J lost 7 bases, with 9 bases between them. CDR3: CASRAGLEAFF. The CDR3 DNA sequence: TGTGCCAGCAGGGCGGGACTTGAAGCTTTCTTT.

The chain has TRBV20-1 and TRBJ2-3; D may be TRBD1 (6 bases). V dropped 6 bases and J dropped 2 bases, with 18 bases sitting between them. Germline V CDR1 and CDR2: DFQATT, SNEGSKA (reference sequence). The CDR3 length is 15 residues. Here the CDR3 reads CSAKPGHGYTDTQYF. The CDR3 DNA follows: TGCAGTGCAAAACCGGGACACGGGTACACAGATACGCAGTATTTT.

The chain carries TRBV7-9 and TRBJ2-3; 13 nucleotides align to TRBD2. CDR3 length: 17 residues. Germline V CDR1 and CDR2: SEHNR, FQNEAQ (reference sequence). Trimming took 5 bases from V and 3 from J; bases not matched to a gene: 8. Here the CDR3 DNA reads TGTGCCAGCAGCCCCCGGACTAGCGGGAGTCGGACAGATACGCAGTATTTT. Translating it yields CASSPRTSGSRTDTQYF.

The chain has TRBV29-1 and TRBJ2-1; no clear D. V was pared by 6 bases and J by 9 bases, with 12 bases between. The CDR3 spans 11 residues. Germline CDR1 is SQVTM and CDR2 is ANQGSEA. CDR3 DNA sequence: TGCAGCGTCGTATCTCGGCCTGAGCAGTTCTTC. It is translated as CSVVSRPEQFF.

The chain uses TRBV10-3 and TRBJ2-1, with D unclear. The germline V gene has CDR1 ENHRY and CDR2 SYGVKD. V was shortened by 3 bases and J by 5 bases, with 17 bases between the two germline ends. The length of the CDR3 is 16 residues. The CDR3 nucleotides are TGTGCCATCAGTGACTCAGACCCTCGGTTCCACAATGAGCAGTTCTTC. Residues: CAISDSDPRFHNEQFF.

This clonotype was seen only a few times. This chain links TRBV4-1 with TRBJ2-7; 11 bases match TRBD2. Unmatched junction bases numbered 6, after V lost 0 bases and J lost 2 bases. The CDR3 length is 17 residues. Per germline, CDR1 MGHRA and CDR2 YSYEKL. The CDR3 nucleotides read TGCGCCAGCAGCCAAGAGCCTAGCGGGGGGCAAACCTACGAGCAGTACTTC. It is translated as CASSQEPSGGQTYEQYF.